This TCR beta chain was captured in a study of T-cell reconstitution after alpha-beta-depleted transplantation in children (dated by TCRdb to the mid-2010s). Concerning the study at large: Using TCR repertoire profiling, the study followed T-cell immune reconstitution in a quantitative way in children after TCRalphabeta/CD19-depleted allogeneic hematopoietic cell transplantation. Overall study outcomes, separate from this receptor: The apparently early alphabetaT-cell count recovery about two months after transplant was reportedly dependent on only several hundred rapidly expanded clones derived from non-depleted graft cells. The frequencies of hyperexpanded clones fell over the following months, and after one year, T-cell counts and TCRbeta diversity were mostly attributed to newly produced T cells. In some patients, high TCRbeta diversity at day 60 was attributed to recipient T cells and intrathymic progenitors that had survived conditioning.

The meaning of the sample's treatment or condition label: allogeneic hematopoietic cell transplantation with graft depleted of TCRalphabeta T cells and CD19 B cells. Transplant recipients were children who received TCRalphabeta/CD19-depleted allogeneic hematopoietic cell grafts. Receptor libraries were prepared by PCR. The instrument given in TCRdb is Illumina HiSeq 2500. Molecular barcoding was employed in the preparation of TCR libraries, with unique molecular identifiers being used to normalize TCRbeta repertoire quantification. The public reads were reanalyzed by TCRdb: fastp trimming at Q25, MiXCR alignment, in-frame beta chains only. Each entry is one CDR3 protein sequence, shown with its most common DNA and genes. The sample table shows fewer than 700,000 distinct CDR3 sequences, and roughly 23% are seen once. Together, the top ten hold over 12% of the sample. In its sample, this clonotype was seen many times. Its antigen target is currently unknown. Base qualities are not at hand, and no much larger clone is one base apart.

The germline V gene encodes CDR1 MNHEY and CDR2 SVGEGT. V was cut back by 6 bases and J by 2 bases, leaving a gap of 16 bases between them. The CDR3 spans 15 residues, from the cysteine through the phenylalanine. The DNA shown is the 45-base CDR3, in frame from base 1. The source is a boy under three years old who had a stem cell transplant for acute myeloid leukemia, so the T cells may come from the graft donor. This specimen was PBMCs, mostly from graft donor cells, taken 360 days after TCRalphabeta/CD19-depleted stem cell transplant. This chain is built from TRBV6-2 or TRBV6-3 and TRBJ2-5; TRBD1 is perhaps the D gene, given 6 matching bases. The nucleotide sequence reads TGTGCCAGCAGCTCCATCGGACAGCTTCAAGAGACCCAGTACTTC. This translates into CASSSIGQLQETQYF.